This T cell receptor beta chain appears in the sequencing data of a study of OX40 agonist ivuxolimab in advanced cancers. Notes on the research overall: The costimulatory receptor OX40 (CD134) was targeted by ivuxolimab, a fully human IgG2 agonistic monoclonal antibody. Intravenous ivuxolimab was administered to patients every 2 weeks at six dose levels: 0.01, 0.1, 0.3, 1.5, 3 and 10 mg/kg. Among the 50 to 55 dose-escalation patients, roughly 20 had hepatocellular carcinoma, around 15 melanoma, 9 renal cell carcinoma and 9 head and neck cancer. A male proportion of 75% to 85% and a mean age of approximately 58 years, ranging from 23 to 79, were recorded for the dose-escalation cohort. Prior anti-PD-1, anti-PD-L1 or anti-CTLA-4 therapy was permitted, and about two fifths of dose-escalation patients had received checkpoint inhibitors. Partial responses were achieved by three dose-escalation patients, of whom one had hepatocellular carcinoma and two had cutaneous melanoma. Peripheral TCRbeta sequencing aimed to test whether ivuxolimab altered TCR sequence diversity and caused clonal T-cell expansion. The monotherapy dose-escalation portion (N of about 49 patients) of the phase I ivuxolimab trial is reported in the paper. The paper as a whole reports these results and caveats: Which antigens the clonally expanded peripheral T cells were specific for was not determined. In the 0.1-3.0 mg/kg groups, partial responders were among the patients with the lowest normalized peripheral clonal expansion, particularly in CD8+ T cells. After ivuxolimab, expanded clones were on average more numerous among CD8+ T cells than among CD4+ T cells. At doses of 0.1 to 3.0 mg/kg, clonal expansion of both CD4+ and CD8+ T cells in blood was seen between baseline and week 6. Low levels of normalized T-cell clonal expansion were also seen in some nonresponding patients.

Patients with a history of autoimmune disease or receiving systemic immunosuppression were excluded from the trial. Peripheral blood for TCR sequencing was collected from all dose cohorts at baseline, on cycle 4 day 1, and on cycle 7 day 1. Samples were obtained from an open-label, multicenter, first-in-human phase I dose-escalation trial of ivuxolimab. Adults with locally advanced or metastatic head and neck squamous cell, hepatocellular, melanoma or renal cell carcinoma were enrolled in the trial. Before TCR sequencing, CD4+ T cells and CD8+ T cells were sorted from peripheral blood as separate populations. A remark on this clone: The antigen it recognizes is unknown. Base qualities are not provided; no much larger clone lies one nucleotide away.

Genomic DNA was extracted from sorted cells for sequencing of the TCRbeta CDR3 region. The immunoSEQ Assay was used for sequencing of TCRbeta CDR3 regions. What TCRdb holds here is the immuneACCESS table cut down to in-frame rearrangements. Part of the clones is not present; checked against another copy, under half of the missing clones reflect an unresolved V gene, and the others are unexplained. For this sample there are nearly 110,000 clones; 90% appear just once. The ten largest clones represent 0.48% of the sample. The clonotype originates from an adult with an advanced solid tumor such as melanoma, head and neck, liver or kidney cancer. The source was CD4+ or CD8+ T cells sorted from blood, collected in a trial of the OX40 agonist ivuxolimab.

The CDR3 region reads CASSQGLGTGGNTIYF. Here is the DNA: TGTGCCAGCTCACAGGGACTCGGGACAGGCGGAAACACCATATATTTT. The rearranged segments are TRBV18 and TRBJ1-3; the central 8 bases match TRBD1. The CDR3 goes from the cysteine to the phenylalanine over 16 residues. The DNA shown is the 48-base CDR3, in frame from base 1. According to the germline V gene, CDR1 reads KGHSH and CDR2 reads LQKENI. Germline trimming: 4 bases from V, 4 bases from J; junction bases outside gene matches: 9.